The clone carrying this TCR beta chain was counted once. This CDR3 fails to terminate in the conserved phenylalanine or tryptophan, so it likely reflects a read error. The DNA is omitted, as the CDR3 cannot be located on it reliably, and the CDR3 follows TCRdb's listing. Other DNA sequences from this sample encode an identical CDR3 as well. The data belong to a study of OX40 agonist ivuxolimab in advanced cancers. TCRdb's table, derived via immunoSEQ multiplex PCR, lists solely in-frame clones and lacks some. The sample contains some 39,000 clones, 75% to 90% of which appear only once. The starting material was CD4+ or CD8+ T cells sorted from blood, obtained in a trial of the OX40 agonist ivuxolimab. The receptor's source is an adult with an advanced solid tumor such as melanoma, head and neck, liver or kidney cancer.

CDR3 in amino acids: CASSPGQGVPAAG. The rearrangement uses TRBV28 and TRBJ1-1; no DNA check was done on the table's D call, TRBD1. The CDR3 comprises 13 residues, both ends counted. Per germline, CDR1 MDHEN and CDR2 SYDVKM.